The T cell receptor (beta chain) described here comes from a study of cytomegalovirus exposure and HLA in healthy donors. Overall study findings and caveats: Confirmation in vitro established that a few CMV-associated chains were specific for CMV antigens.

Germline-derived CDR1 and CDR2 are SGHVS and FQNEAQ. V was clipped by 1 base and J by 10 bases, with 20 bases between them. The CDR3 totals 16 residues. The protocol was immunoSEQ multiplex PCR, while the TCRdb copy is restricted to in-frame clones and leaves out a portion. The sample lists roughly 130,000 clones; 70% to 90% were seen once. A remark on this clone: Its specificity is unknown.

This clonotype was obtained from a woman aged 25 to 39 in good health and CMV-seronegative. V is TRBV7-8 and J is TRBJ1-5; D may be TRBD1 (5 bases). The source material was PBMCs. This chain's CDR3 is CASSLGPRGQEGPQHF. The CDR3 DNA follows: TGTGCCAGCAGCTTAGGCCCACGGGGCCAGGAGGGACCCCAGCATTTT. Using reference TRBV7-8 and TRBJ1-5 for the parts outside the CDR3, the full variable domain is GAGVSQSPRYKVAKRGQDVALRCDPISGHVSLFWYQQALGQGPEFLTYFQNEAQLDKSGLPSDRFFAERPEGSVSTLKIQRTQQEDSAVYLCASSLGPRGQEGPQHFGDGTRLSIL.